A selection of T cell receptor beta chains follows, all from one sample in a study of metastatic and nonmetastatic thyroid tumors. TCRdb re-analyzed the PCR reads using MiXCR. This table has roughly 30,000 clones, almost 30% appearing once. Sequenced input: blood. The receptors come from a female donor with papillary thyroid cancer or a benign thyroid nodule (not recorded which). Some clones in this sample may be carry-over from other donors' samples. Both conserved end residues are part of each CDR3. Fields, in order: J gene, V gene, D gene, clone size, CDR3 protein, CDR3 DNA. A D gene is named only where the DNA matches it firmly. The size field is filled for only some rows; it gives once, few, many or a size class.

TRBJ1-2,TRBV6-1,.,few,CASNSMHYGYTF,TGTGCCAGCAACTCAATGCACTATGGCTACACCTTC
TRBJ2-4,TRBV20-1,TRBD2,many,CSATGGVQYF,TGCAGTGCTACCGGGGGGGTTCAGTACTTC
TRBJ1-1,TRBV12-3/TRBV12-4,.,.,CASSSGLGYTEAFF,TGTGCCAGCAGTTCGGGACTTGGCTACACTGAAGCTTTCTTT
TRBJ2-7,TRBV11-2,TRBD2,once,CASSPGGMEYEQYF,TGTGCCAGCAGCCCGGGAGGGATGGAGTACGAGCAGTACTTC
TRBJ2-1,TRBV11-1,.,.,CASSSVGGSYNEQFF,TGTGCCAGCAGCTCTGTGGGGGGCTCCTACAATGAGCAGTTCTTC
TRBJ1-2,TRBV7-2,.,many,CASSTYRSAGYTF,TGTGCCAGCAGTACTTACAGGTCTGCTGGCTACACCTTC
TRBJ2-2,TRBV6-1,TRBD1,.,CASKEQGMSGELFF,TGTGCCAGCAAAGAACAGGGGATGTCCGGGGAGCTGTTTTTT
TRBJ2-1,TRBV28,TRBD1,few,CAIRDRGLEQFF,TGTGCCATCAGGGACAGGGGGCTGGAGCAGTTCTTC
TRBJ2-1,TRBV6-4,TRBD2,few,CASSRAGELGNEQFF,TGTGCCAGCAGCCGAGCGGGAGAACTGGGGAATGAGCAGTTCTTC
TRBJ2-5,TRBV7-2,TRBD2,.,CASSLGRGSAQETQYF,TGTGCCAGCAGCTTGGGGAGGGGATCGGCCCAAGAGACCCAGTACTTC
TRBJ2-1,TRBV7-6,.,many,CASSARQDHNEQFF,TGTGCCAGCAGCGCCAGACAGGACCACAATGAGCAGTTCTTC
TRBJ1-1,TRBV6-1,.,.,CASMRGTEAFF,TGTGCCAGCATGAGAGGGACTGAAGCTTTCTTC
TRBJ1-1,TRBV5-1,.,.,CASSMGRVAGLTEAFF,TGCGCCAGCAGCATGGGAAGGGTAGCGGGGCTTACTGAAGCTTTCTTT
TRBJ1-1,TRBV2,TRBD1,medium-sized,CASSGQGGTEAFF,TGTGCCAGCAGTGGACAGGGAGGCACTGAAGCTTTCTTT
TRBJ2-5,TRBV7-2,.,many,CASSPGWETQYF,TGTGCCAGCAGCCCCGGTTGGGAGACCCAGTACTTC